The source of this TCR beta chain is a study of cytomegalovirus exposure and HLA in healthy donors (TCRdb year 2017). About the investigation overall: According to a later analysis, one platform produced both the 120 validation repertoires and the approximately 670 repertoires of the first cohort. The study was designed to test whether signatures of past pathogen exposure could be identified by cataloging public T cell receptors. Besides the first cohort of roughly 660 subjects, a separate validation cohort made up of about 120 different subjects was used. To predict cytomegalovirus infection status, the study brought together high-throughput TCR immunosequencing, statistical association of individual TCRs with disease status, and machine learning.

In regard to this clone: Its target antigen remains unknown. No base quality information exists; no much larger clone differs at one position.

The donors were included in the validation cohort of some 110 subjects, a group kept apart from the roughly 730-subject first cohort. The method was the immunoSEQ multiplex PCR assay. For the original study's pipeline: A statistical classification framework was built for diagnosing cytomegalovirus status from the catalog of TCR beta chain sequences. In TCRdb, the immuneACCESS table is reduced to in-frame sequences with V and J assigned. These tables do not hold every clone; where another copy was compared, an unresolved V gene accounts for under half, and the others remain unexplained. V and J calls and clone size follow that table, whereas D and trimming were derived from the DNA. Here the sample has 150,000 to 200,000 clones; 85% occur a single time. The ten largest clones add up to 16% of the sample. CDR1 and CDR2 are read off the germline V gene (reference sequence) as GTSNPN and SVGIG. V is trimmed back by 5 bases and J by 2 bases, and the junction contains 4 bases that no gene match accounts for. The CDR3 sequence holds 14 residues, the cysteine and phenylalanine included. CDR3 DNA only is kept here, 42 bases in frame from base 1.

Broader findings and caveats from the paper: In the study, 150 to 200 TCR beta chains were listed as associated with cytomegalovirus. Across donors, most TCR sequences were observed very rarely, whereas some public TCRs were present in many individuals. Cytomegalovirus status was reported to be diagnosed by the classifier with high specificity and sensitivity in both the original and validation cohorts. Subsequent analysis determined that TCRs grouped into clusters in the first cohort also showed a tendency toward co-occurrence across the 120 validation repertoires, and 94% of cluster scores exceeded 0. A few of the identified cytomegalovirus-associated TCR beta chains were confirmed in vitro to be specific for cytomegalovirus antigens. A later analysis lacked HLA typing for the validation cohort, so it scored co-occurrence in that cohort across all 110 or so repertoires. The authors suggested that the approach could potentially be extended to other disease states and immunological phenotypes.

The clonotype comes from a man aged 18 to 29 in good health and CMV-seropositive. The chain uses TRBV30 and TRBJ2-3; TRBD2 agrees with 10 junctional bases. Material: PBMCs. The CDR3 corresponds to CAWVTSGNTDTQYF. The nucleotides read TGTGCCTGGGTCACTAGCGGGAACACAGATACGCAGTATTTT.